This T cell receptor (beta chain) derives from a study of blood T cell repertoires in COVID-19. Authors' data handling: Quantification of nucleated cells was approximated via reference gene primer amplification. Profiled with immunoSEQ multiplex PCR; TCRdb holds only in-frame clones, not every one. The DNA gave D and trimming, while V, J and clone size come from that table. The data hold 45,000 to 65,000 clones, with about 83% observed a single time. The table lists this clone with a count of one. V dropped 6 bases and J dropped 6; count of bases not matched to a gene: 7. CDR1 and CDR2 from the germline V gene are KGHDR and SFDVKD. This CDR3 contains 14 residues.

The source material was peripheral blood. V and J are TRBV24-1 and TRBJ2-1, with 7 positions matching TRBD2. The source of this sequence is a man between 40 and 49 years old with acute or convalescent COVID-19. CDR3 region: CATSLAGHLNEQFF. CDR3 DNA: TGTGCCACCAGTTTAGCGGGCCACCTCAATGAGCAGTTCTTC.